This T cell receptor (beta chain) comes out of a study of cytomegalovirus exposure and HLA in healthy donors. Study outcomes and limitations: A likely sequencing artifact accounted for one observed cluster of highly shared sequence variants.

The germline V gene encodes CDR1 MNHEY and CDR2 SVGAGI. V lost 0 bases and J 8 bases, leaving 10 bases between the germline ends. The CDR3 has 13 amino acids. Primers included in the PCR were 60 Vbeta and 13 Jbeta primers. Measured with immunoSEQ multiplex PCR; TCRdb has only the in-frame clones, and not every one. This table holds about 140,000 clones, approximately 10% found once. To note about this clone: Antigen unknown.

Sequences were obtained from PBMCs. The chain joins TRBV6-5 to TRBJ1-1; perhaps TRBD1 as D (6 bases). The receptor's source is a woman in her 40s in good health and CMV-seropositive. The CDR3 sequence is CASSYSVGQEAFF. The CDR3 DNA reads TGTGCCAGCAGTTACTCGGTAGGACAGGAAGCTTTCTTT.